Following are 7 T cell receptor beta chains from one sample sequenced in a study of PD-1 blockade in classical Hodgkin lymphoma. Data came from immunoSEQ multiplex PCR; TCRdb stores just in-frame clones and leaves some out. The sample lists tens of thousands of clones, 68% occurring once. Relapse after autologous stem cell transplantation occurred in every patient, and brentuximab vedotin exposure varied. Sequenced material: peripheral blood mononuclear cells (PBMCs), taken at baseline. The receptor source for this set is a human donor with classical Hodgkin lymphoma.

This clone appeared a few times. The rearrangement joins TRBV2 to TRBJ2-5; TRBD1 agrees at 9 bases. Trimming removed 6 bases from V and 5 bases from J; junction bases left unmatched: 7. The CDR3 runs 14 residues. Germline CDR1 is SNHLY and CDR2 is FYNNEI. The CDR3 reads CASSPDRGGETQYF. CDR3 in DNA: TGTGCCAGCAGCCCGGACAGGGGAGGTGAGACCCAGTACTTC.

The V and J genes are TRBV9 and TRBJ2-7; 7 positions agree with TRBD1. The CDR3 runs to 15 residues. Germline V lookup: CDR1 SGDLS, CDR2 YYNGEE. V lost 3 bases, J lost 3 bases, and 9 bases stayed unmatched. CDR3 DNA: TGTGCCAGCAGCGCGAGTTTAACAGGGGACTACGAGCAGTACTTC. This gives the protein CASSASLTGDYEQYF. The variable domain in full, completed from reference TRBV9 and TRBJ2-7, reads DSGVTQTPKHLITATGQRVTLRCSPRSGDLSVYWYQQSLDQGLQFLIQYYNGEERAKGNILERFSAQQFPDLHSELNLSSLELGDSALYFCASSASLTGDYEQYFGPGTRLTVT.

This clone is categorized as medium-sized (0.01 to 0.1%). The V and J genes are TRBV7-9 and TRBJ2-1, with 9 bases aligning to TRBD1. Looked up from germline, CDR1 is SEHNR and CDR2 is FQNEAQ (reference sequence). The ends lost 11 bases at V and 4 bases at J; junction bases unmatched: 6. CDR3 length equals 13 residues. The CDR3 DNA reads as TGTGCCGCCCGGGACAGGGATTACAATGAGCAGTTCTTC. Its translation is CAARDRDYNEQFF.

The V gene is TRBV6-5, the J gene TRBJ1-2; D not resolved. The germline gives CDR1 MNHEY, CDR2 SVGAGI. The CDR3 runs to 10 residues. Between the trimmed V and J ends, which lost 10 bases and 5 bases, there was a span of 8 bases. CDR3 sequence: CATFGYGYTF. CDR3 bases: TGTGCCACCTTCGGGTATGGCTACACCTTC.

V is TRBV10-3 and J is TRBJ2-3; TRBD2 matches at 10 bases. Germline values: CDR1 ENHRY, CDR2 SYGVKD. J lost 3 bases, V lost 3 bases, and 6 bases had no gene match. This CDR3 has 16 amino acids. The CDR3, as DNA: TGTGCCATCAGTGACCGGCTAGCGGGAGTGACAGATACGCAGTATTTT. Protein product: CAISDRLAGVTDTQYF.

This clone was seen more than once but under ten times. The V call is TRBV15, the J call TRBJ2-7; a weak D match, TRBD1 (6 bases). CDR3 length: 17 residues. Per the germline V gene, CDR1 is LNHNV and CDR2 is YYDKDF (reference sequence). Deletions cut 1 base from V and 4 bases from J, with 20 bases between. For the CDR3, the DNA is TGTGCCACCAGCAGAGTTAGGTTTCAGGGGTCAATGTACGAGCAGTACTTC. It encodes CATSRVRFQGSMYEQYF. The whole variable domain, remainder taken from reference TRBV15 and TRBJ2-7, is DAMVIQNPRYQVTQFGKPVTLSCSQTLNHNVMYWYQQKSSQAPKLLFHYYDKDFNNEADTPDNFQSRRPNTSFCFLDIRSPGLGDTAMYLCATSRVRFQGSMYEQYFGPGTRLTVT.

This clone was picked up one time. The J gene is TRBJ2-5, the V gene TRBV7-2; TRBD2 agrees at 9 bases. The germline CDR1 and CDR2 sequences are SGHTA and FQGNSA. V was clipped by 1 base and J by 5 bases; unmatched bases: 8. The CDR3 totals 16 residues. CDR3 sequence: CASSLGTSVKGETQYF. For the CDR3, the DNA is TGTGCCAGCAGCTTAGGGACTAGCGTTAAGGGGGAGACCCAGTACTTC.